This T cell receptor (beta chain) emerged from a study of OX40 agonist ivuxolimab in advanced cancers. At the level of the study: Patients received the agonistic anti-OX40 (CD134) antibody ivuxolimab. Recorded diagnoses for dose-escalation patients were hepatocellular carcinoma, melanoma, renal cell or head and neck cancer. Study-level findings and limits: Partial responders at 0.1-3.0 mg/kg showed near-lowest clonal expansion.

Collection of blood occurred at baseline, at cycle 4 day 1, and at cycle 7 day 1. Profiled with immunoSEQ multiplex PCR; TCRdb holds only in-frame clones, not every one. Among around 80,000 clones, over 75% were seen once, and the ten largest hold less than 4%. Details on this clone: As yet, its antigen is unknown. Relative to the germline gene, one junction end is altered; a read error may explain this.

Germline V CDR1 and CDR2: LNHDA, SQIVND (reference sequence). The CDR3 runs 13 residues. This TCR came from an adult with an advanced solid tumor such as melanoma, head and neck, liver or kidney cancer. The material was CD4+ or CD8+ T cells sorted from blood, obtained in a trial of the OX40 agonist ivuxolimab. The V and J genes are TRBV19 and TRBJ1-2; 7 bases align to TRBD1. This CDR3 reads CASSAPVRTGSIF. Written as DNA, the CDR3 is TGTGCCAGTAGTGCCCCCGTCAGGACAGGCTCCATCTTC.